What follows describes a single T cell receptor (beta chain). The antigen is unknown. Trimming took 3 bases from V and 13 from J; bases not matched to a gene: 13. From germline, CDR1 is KGHSH and CDR2 LQKENI. This CDR3 has 14 residues. PCR was performed a second time for 7 to 11 cycles using a sample-barcoded 5' primer and a J-beta primer mix. Tags on each cDNA molecule came from a template-switch adaptor with 12 random nucleotides. TCRdb redid the calling of the 5' RACE reads with MiXCR, one entry per CDR3 protein. The sample yields around 1.5 million distinct CDR3 sequences, about 43% seen once. These data are taken from a study of blood T cells in healthy people across ages. Findings of the study overall: Naive CD4+ cells and diversity were both higher in long-lived donors than in aged donors.

This clonotype was obtained from a woman between 18 and 29 years old in good health. The sequencing sample was made of blood. The genes are TRBV18 and TRBJ2-5, with TRBD2 matching over 8 bases. This CDR3 reads CASSPGLAGYERYF. The CDR3 DNA reads TGTGCCAGCTCACCGGGGCTAGCGGGCTACGAGCGGTACTTC.